This T cell receptor beta chain was found in a study of PD-1 blockade in classical Hodgkin lymphoma. Each patient relapsed following autologous stem cell transplantation, and prior brentuximab vedotin exposure differed. This clone has only a few counts. Germline lookup yields CDR1 SGHAT and CDR2 FQDESV (reference sequence). CDR3 length: 16 amino acids. J was trimmed by 3 bases and V by 3 bases; bases with no gene match: 10. Profiling relied on immunoSEQ multiplex PCR, and the TCRdb table lists in-frame clones only, not all of them. The sample consists of more than 30,000 clones, around 90% of them appearing once.

The sequence was obtained from a human donor with classical Hodgkin lymphoma. V usage is TRBV11-1 and J usage is TRBJ1-1, with 7 bases aligning to TRBD1. The sample in question was peripheral blood mononuclear cells (PBMCs), obtained before the second cycle of nivolumab. The CDR3 DNA sequence: TGTGCCAGCAGCTTCCGGGACAGCAAGGCGTACACTGAAGCTTTCTTT. Translated: CASSFRDSKAYTEAFF. Using reference TRBV11-1 and TRBJ1-1 for the parts outside the CDR3, the full variable domain is EAEVAQSPRYKITEKSQAVAFWCDPISGHATLYWYRQILGQGPELLVQFQDESVVDDSQLPKDRFSAERLKGVDSTLKIQPAELGDSAMYLCASSFRDSKAYTEAFFGQGTRLTVV.